The present T cell receptor beta chain was sequenced within a study of blood T cell repertoires in COVID-19. The wider study: Specimens from acute and convalescent COVID-19 originated in the United States, Italy and Spain. From T cells, B-cell-depleted T cells, or PBMCs came the material, which was cDNA or gDNA.

The CDR3 loop spans 14 amino acids. The V segment lost 3 bases and the J segment 4 bases; nucleotides outside the gene matches: 6. Germline V gene lookup returns CDR1 SGHAT and CDR2 FQDESV (reference sequence). One Seattle source followed patients from active infection through their disease course. Authors' methods: Cell counts per sample came from amplifying reference gene primers. Method: immunoSEQ multiplex PCR; TCRdb's copy keeps in-frame clones and lacks some. That table supplies the V and J calls and clone size; D and trimming were determined from the DNA. The sample includes fewer than 300,000 clones, approximately 91% of them seen just once.

The rearrangement uses TRBV11-1 and TRBJ2-7; 7 positions agree with TRBD1. The sequence came from a person under 30 with COVID-19, enrolled during active disease. The sequencing input was peripheral blood. The chain's CDR3 is CASSFHRGEYEQYF. The CDR3 DNA reads as TGTGCCAGCAGCTTCCACAGGGGAGAGTACGAGCAGTACTTC.